Listed below are T cell receptor beta chains from one sample, sequenced in a study of blood T cell repertoires in COVID-19. TCRdb's copy holds only in-frame clones and misses some; the assay was immunoSEQ multiplex PCR. The sample contains some 290,000 clones, 86% of which appear only once. What was sequenced was peripheral blood. These receptors were collected from a man aged 18 to 30 with active or convalescent COVID-19. The CDR3 runs from the conserved cysteine through the conserved F or W. The D gene is left open where the match is weak. Not all rows give a size; the values are once, few, many and, for expanded clones, a class.

TRBJ1-1 | - | - | 12 | TRBV12-3/TRBV12-4 | TGTGCCAGCAGTTTTCCCAGGGGACAAGCTTTCTTT | CASSFPRGQAFF
TRBJ2-2 | once | - | 14 | TRBV7-2 | TGTGCCAGCAACCCGACTGCCCTATCCGGGGAGCTGTTTTTT | CASNPTALSGELFF
TRBJ2-4 | - | - | 15 | TRBV21-1 | TGTGCCAGCAGCAAGGAGCGGGTAGCCAAAAACATTCAGTACTTC | CASSKERVAKNIQYF
TRBJ2-5 | - | - | 13 | TRBV5-5 | TGTGCCAGCAGCCCCATATCCCGGGAGACCCAGTACTTC | CASSPISRETQYF
TRBJ1-2 | - | - | 12 | TRBV29-1 | TGCAGCGTTGGACGGACAAACTATGGCTACACCTTC | CSVGRTNYGYTF
TRBJ2-7 | - | TRBD1 | 11 | TRBV10-1 | TGCGCCAGGGGGACAGTCTACGAGCAGTACTTC | CARGTVYEQYF
TRBJ2-7 | - | TRBD1 | 15 | TRBV7-3 | TGTGCCAGCAGCTACGGACAGGGCTTTGCCTACGAGCAGTACTTC | CASSYGQGFAYEQYF
TRBJ1-5 | - | - | 14 | TRBV9 | TGTGCCAGCAGGGCACCCAGTGTTTATCAGCCCCAGCATTTT | CASRAPSVYQPQHF
TRBJ2-7 | - | - | 12 | TRBV7-2 | TGTGCCAGCAGCTTCTCTCTCTACGAGCAGTACTTC | CASSFSLYEQYF
TRBJ1-3 | - | - | 15 | TRBV10-1 | TGCGCCAGCAGTGAGTCTACAGGAACTGGAAACACCATATATTTT | CASSESTGTGNTIYF
TRBJ2-5 | - | - | 15 | TRBV3-1/TRBV3-2 | TGTGCCAGCACTACCGATCAGGGGATCCAAGAGACCCAGTACTTC | CASTTDQGIQETQYF
TRBJ2-3 | - | - | 16 | TRBV19 | TGTGCCAGTAGTATCGTAACGGGATCGAGCACAGATACGCAGTATTTT | CASSIVTGSSTDTQYF
TRBJ1-3 | - | - | 17 | TRBV7-6 | TGTGCCAGCAGACCCTCCCGTGACAGGCCTGATGGAAACACCATATATTTT | CASRPSRDRPDGNTIYF
TRBJ1-2 | - | - | 14 | TRBV9 | TGTGCCAGCAGCGTAGTGGGCGTCCCCTATGGCTACACCTTC | CASSVVGVPYGYTF
TRBJ1-4 | - | - | 14 | TRBV12-5 | TGTGCTAGTGGAGCGGGACTGATTAATGAAAAACTGTTTTTT | CASGAGLINEKLFF